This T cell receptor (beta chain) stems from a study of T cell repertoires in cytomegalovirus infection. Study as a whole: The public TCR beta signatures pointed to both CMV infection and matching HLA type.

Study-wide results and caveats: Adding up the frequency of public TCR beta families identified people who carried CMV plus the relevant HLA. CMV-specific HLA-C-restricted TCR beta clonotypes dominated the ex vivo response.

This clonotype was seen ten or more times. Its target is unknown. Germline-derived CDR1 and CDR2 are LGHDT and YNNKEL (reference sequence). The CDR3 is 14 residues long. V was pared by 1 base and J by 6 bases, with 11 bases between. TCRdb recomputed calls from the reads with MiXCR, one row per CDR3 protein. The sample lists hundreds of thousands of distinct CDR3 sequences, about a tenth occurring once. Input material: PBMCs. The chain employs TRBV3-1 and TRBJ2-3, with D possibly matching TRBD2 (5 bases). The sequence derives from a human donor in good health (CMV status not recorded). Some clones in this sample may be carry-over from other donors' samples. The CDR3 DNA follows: TGTGCCAGCAGCCAAGTGAGGTGGAGGGATACGCAGTATTTT. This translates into CASSQVRWRDTQYF.